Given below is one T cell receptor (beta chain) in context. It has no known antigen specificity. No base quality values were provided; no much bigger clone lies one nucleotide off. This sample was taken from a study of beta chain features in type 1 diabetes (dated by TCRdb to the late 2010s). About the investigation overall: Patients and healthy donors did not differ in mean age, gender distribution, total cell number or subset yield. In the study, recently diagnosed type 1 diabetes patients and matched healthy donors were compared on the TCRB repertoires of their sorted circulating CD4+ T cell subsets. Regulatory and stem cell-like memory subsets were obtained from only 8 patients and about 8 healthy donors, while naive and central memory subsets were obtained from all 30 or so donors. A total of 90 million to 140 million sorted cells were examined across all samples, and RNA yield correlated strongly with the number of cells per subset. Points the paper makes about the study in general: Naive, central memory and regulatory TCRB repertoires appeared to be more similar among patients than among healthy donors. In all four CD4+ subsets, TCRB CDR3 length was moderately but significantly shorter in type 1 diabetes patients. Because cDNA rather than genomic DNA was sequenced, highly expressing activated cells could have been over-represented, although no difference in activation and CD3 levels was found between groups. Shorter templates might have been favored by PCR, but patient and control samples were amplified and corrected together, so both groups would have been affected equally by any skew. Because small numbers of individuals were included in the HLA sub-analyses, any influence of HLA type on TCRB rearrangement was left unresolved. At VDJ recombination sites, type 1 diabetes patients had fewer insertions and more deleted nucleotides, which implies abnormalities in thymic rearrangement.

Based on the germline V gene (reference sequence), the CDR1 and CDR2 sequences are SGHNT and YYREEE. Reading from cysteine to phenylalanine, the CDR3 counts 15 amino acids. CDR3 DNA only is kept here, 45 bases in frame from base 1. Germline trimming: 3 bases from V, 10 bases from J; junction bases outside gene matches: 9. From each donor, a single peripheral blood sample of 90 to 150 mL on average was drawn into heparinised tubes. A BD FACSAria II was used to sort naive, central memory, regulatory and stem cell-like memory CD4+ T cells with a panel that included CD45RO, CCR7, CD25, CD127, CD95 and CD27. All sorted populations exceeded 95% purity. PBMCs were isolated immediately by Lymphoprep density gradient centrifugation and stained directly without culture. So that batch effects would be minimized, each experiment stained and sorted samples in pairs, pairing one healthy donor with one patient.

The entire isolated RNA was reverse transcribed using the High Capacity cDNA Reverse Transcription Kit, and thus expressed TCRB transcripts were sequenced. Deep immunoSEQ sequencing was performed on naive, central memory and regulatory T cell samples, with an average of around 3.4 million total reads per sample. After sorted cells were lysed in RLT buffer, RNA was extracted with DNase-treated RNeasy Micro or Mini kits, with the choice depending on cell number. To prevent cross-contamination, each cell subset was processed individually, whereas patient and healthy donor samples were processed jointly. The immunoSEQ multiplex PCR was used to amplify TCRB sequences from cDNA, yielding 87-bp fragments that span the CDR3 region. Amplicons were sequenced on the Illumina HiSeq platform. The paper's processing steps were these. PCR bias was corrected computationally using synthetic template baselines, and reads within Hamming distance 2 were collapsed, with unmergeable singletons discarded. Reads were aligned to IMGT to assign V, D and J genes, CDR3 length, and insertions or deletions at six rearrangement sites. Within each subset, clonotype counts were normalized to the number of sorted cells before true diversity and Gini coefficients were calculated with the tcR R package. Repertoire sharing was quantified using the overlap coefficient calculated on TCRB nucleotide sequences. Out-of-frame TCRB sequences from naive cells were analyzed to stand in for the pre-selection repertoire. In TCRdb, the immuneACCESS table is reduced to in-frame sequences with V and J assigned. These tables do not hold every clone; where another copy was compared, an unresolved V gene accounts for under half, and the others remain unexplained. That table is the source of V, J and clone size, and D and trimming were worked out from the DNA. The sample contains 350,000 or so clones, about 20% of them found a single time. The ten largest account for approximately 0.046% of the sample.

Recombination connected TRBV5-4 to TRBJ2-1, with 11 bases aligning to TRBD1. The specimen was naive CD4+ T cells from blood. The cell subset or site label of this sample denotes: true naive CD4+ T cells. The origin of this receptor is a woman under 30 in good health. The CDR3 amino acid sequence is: CASSSGQGAIGEQFF. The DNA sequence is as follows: TGTGCCAGCAGCTCCGGACAGGGGGCAATCGGGGAGCAGTTCTTC.